This T cell receptor (beta chain) was identified in a study of blood T cell repertoires in COVID-19. This CDR3 is built from 14 residues. Trimming took 5 bases from V and 8 from J; bases not matched to a gene: 7. CDR1 is MNHEY and CDR2 is SVGAGI in the germline V gene. Sequencing was performed with immunoSEQ multiplex PCR; in TCRdb, only in-frame clones are kept and a portion is missing. The sample includes about 200,000 clones, over 75% of them seen just once. This TCR derives from a human donor in a cohort sampled during active COVID-19. Source material: peripheral blood. The rearrangement links TRBV6-5 to TRBJ1-2; 11 positions agree with TRBD1. The CDR3 DNA is TGTGCCAGCAGTCTCGGACAGGGGGCGCGAGGCTACACCTTC. It yields the protein CASSLGQGARGYTF.